This is a list of T cell receptor beta chains from one sample in a study of OX40 agonist ivuxolimab in advanced cancers. Profiling relied on immunoSEQ multiplex PCR, and the TCRdb table lists in-frame clones only, not all of them. The top ten clones hold 2.5% to 3% of a sample with fewer than 90,000 clones, roughly 93% of them seen once. Sequenced material: CD4+ or CD8+ T cells sorted from blood, taken in a trial of the OX40 agonist ivuxolimab. Every receptor here comes from an adult with an advanced solid tumor such as melanoma, head and neck, liver or kidney cancer. Both conserved end residues are part of each CDR3.

v_call | cdr3_aa
TRBV5-5 | CASSLVVSAAGELFF
TRBV5-1 | CASSLDAANQPQHF
TRBV7-9 | CASSLAQGRVAEAFF
TRBV27 | CASSLNFPSGELFF
TRBV18 | CASSPPSLVIAGELFF
TRBV19 | CASSRVSTDTQYF
TRBV28 | CASRISGRTEAFF
TRBV9 | CASSRSRGTEAFF
TRBV25-1 | CASSEWGEPQHF
TRBV5-1 | CASSGDVPAGTGELFF
TRBV7-6 | CASSPQPRQERGYTF
TRBV5-1 | CASSLVGVGDYNEQFF
TRBV6-5 | CASSYAGRTYEQYF
TRBV13 | CASSRVGEQYF
TRBV6-1 | CASSFGRGEAFF
TRBV2 | CASRPPFSYNSPLHF
TRBV21-1 | CASSGDSVYEQYF
TRBV2 | CASQSGQGADTEAFF
TRBV4-2 | CASSQEGDGNTIYF
TRBV9 | CASSSGLAGGRGNIQYF
TRBV7-9 | CASSLGVGEQFF
TRBV7-2 | CASSLKGTGRAYEQYF
TRBV6-5 | CASSYYRDNSPLHF
TRBV19 | CASSIARPRQGAANYEQYF
TRBV5-4 | CASSQAGGGTYNEQFF
TRBV29-1 | CSVEVTGGRRKNTEAFF
TRBV5-4 | CASSPPTGGEAFF
TRBV10-2 | CASSDRLSSGGSQETQYF
TRBV2 | CASRMITTAGELFF
TRBV6-5 | CASSYRQGSGEQFF
TRBV4-2 | CASSHRLAGGPSYEQYF
TRBV5-8 | CASSSGQGARNIQYF
TRBV29-1 | CSVSPGQGDQQYF
TRBV19 | CASSIDPWDSSYEQYF
TRBV5-1 | CASSLGSGPKAEQYF
TRBV19 | CASSSGTVRF
TRBV7-6 | CASSEQPGDTEAFF
TRBV7-2 | CASSFQATGELFF
TRBV2 | CASSENSLGPVYGYTF
TRBV10-2 | CASRTREGTEAFF
TRBV19 | CASSFRTGGVNTEAFF
TRBV27 | CASSRGFEQYF
TRBV6-6 | CASSYSRDYEQYF
TRBV27 | CASALGRKDGYTF
TRBV5-1 | CASEASGIQYNEQFF
TRBV7-2 | CASSLGSSSYNEQFF
TRBV11-2 | CASSLDGTGGVGPQHF
TRBV9 | CASSPRGRALRESGNTIYF
TRBV11-2 | CASSPQGGARMEFF
TRBV7-2 | CASSFAGTPLSNYGYTF
TRBV28 | CASSPRLGTGGLDTEAFF
TRBV7-9 | CASRPTGSSYEQYF
TRBV5-1 | CASSLGGGVGEQFF